A selection of T cell receptor beta chains follows, all from one sample in a study of T-cell memory formation after mild COVID-19. Via MiXCR, TCRdb re-called the 5' RACE reads, giving one row per CDR3 protein. The sample records nearly 110,000 distinct CDR3 sequences, over 13% being singletons. Sample: PBMCs or a T cell subset sorted from them (not recorded which). The receptors shown here come from a man younger than 35 who had mild COVID-19 (a few samples of this study predate the infection). Cell type and time point are not known. Each CDR3 is given with its conserved first and last residue. Each record gives: V gene, J gene, clone size, D gene, CDR3 protein, CDR3 DNA. D genes are given only for firm matches. Clone size is stated in some rows and not others, as once, few, many or a class when expanded.

TRBV4-1	TRBJ2-3	few	-	CASSPQGGTDTQYF	TGCGCCAGCAGCCCACAGGGAGGCACAGATACGCAGTATTTT
TRBV7-3	TRBJ2-5	few	-	CASSFWGQETQYF	TGTGCCAGCAGCTTCTGGGGCCAAGAGACCCAGTACTTC
TRBV27	TRBJ2-1	-	TRBD2	CASVGGGNEQFF	TGTGCCAGCGTGGGGGGGGGCAATGAGCAGTTCTTC
TRBV7-8	TRBJ2-1	-	TRBD2	CASSLALLAGELQFF	TGTGCCAGCAGCTTAGCGCTACTAGCGGGGGAGTTGCAGTTCTTC
TRBV6-2/TRBV6-3	TRBJ2-5	-	-	CASSYIGIGTQYF	TGTGCCAGCAGTTACATCGGGATCGGGACCCAGTACTTC
TRBV6-5	TRBJ2-5	few	TRBD2	CASSYSGGQQETQYF	TGTGCCAGCAGTTACAGCGGGGGGCAGCAAGAGACCCAGTACTTC
TRBV27	TRBJ2-5	-	-	CASSIVDREGETQYF	TGTGCCAGCAGTATTGTGGACAGGGAGGGAGAGACCCAGTACTTC
TRBV4-2	TRBJ2-2	-	-	CASSIRGRLGAGELFF	TGTGCCAGCAGCATACGGGGCAGGCTCGGGGCCGGGGAGCTGTTTTTT
TRBV19	TRBJ2-1	-	-	CASSIDRQGNEQFF	TGTGCCAGTAGTATAGATCGGCAGGGGAATGAGCAGTTCTTC
TRBV9	TRBJ1-2	few	TRBD1	CASSPGGGRGARGYTF	TGTGCCAGCAGCCCAGGGGGTGGGAGGGGAGCAAGAGGCTACACCTTC
TRBV9	TRBJ2-1	many	-	CASSGPRDHEQFF	TGTGCCAGCAGCGGCCCCCGGGATCACGAGCAGTTCTTC
TRBV11-2	TRBJ2-4	few	TRBD2	CASSFRGLAGGKNIQYF	TGTGCCAGCAGCTTCCGGGGACTAGCGGGGGGCAAAAACATTCAGTACTTC
TRBV7-2	TRBJ2-2	few	-	CASSLVGVNTGELFF	TGTGCCAGCAGCTTAGTAGGGGTTAACACCGGGGAGCTGTTTTTT
TRBV4-3	TRBJ2-2	-	-	CASSQDDRPATGELFF	TGCGCCAGCAGCCAAGATGACAGACCTGCCACCGGGGAGCTGTTTTTT
TRBV2	TRBJ1-1	few	-	CASMGAGWNTEAFF	TGTGCCAGCATGGGGGCAGGGTGGAACACTGAAGCTTTCTTT
TRBV27	TRBJ2-1	few	TRBD2	CASSSGTSVWNEQFF	TGTGCCAGCAGTTCCGGGACTAGCGTGTGGAATGAGCAGTTCTTC
TRBV6-5	TRBJ2-7	-	-	CASSYSNGVYEQYF	TGTGCCAGCAGTTACTCGAACGGGGTCTACGAGCAGTACTTC
TRBV7-2	TRBJ2-7	few	-	CASSEQGTTLYEQYF	TGTGCCAGCAGCGAACAGGGCACCACACTCTACGAGCAGTACTTC
TRBV7-9	TRBJ1-2	-	TRBD1	CASSKTGEGQGKDGYTF	TGTGCCAGCAGCAAGACGGGCGAGGGACAGGGGAAGGATGGCTACACCTTC
TRBV7-9	TRBJ2-1	few	TRBD2	CASSLVRGFNEQFF	TGTGCCAGCAGCTTAGTGCGGGGGTTTAATGAGCAGTTCTTC
TRBV28	TRBJ1-5	-	-	CASSYVGHQPQHF	TGTGCCAGCAGTTACGTAGGACATCAGCCCCAGCATTTT
TRBV7-3	TRBJ1-1	-	TRBD1	CASSTGENTEAFF	TGTGCCTCCTCGACAGGGGAGAACACTGAAGCTTTCTTT
TRBV5-6	TRBJ2-5	-	-	CASSLSAETQYF	TGTGCCAGCAGCTTGAGCGCAGAGACCCAGTACTTC
TRBV7-9	TRBJ2-4	few	TRBD1	CASSSKTGPAKNIQYF	TGTGCCAGCAGTAGCAAGACAGGGCCAGCCAAAAACATTCAGTACTTC
TRBV7-9	TRBJ2-6	-	-	CASRPRSSGANVLTF	TGTGCCAGCAGGCCGCGTAGCTCTGGGGCCAACGTCCTGACTTTC
TRBV15	TRBJ2-7	many	TRBD1	CATSSVGTGKAEQYF	TGTGCCACCAGCAGCGTCGGGACAGGGAAAGCCGAGCAGTACTTC
TRBV29-1	TRBJ1-1	-	TRBD1	CSVEGDRGAEAFF	TGCAGCGTTGAAGGGGACAGGGGGGCTGAAGCTTTCTTT
TRBV7-9	TRBJ2-1	few	TRBD2	CASSFNGGESYNEQFF	TGTGCCAGCAGCTTCAACGGGGGGGAATCCTACAATGAGCAGTTCTTC
TRBV6-5	TRBJ1-1	few	-	CASSYSRTAGAFF	TGTGCCAGCAGTTACTCCAGGACAGCAGGAGCTTTCTTT
TRBV12-3/TRBV12-4	TRBJ2-7	few	-	CASSTTGHLYEQYF	TGTGCCAGCAGTACGACGGGACACCTATACGAGCAGTACTTC
TRBV4-1	TRBJ2-5	few	TRBD2	CASSHSAGGLETQYF	TGCGCCAGCAGCCACAGCGCGGGGGGGCTGGAGACCCAGTACTTC
TRBV6-6	TRBJ2-5	-	-	CASNDPADRETQYF	TGTGCCAGCAACGACCCGGCGGACAGAGAGACCCAGTACTTC
TRBV14	TRBJ1-2	few	-	CASSQDRATPNGYTF	TGTGCCAGCAGCCAAGACAGGGCGACCCCCAATGGCTACACCTTC
TRBV29-1	TRBJ2-1	-	-	CSVFSSRGEQFF	TGCAGCGTTTTCTCTAGCAGGGGTGAGCAGTTCTTC
TRBV7-9	TRBJ2-7	many	TRBD1	CASSLDRTYEQYF	TGTGCCAGCAGCTTGGACAGGACCTACGAGCAGTACTTC
TRBV5-5	TRBJ2-3	few	-	CASSLDLRTDTQYF	TGTGCCAGCAGCTTGGATCTCCGCACAGATACGCAGTATTTT
TRBV27	TRBJ2-7	few	TRBD2	CASSSGLAGGPGQYF	TGTGCCAGCAGTTCCGGGCTAGCGGGGGGGCCTGGGCAGTACTTC
TRBV6-2/TRBV6-3	TRBJ2-2	-	TRBD1	CASSWGQGGTGELFF	TGTGCCAGCAGCTGGGGACAGGGTGGCACCGGGGAGCTGTTTTTT
TRBV6-5	TRBJ2-1	few	-	CASSYRGRSSYNEQFF	TGTGCCAGCAGTTACAGGGGTAGGAGCTCCTACAATGAGCAGTTCTTC
TRBV9	TRBJ2-3	-	-	CASSVASVDTDTQYF	TGTGCCAGCAGCGTAGCTTCGGTAGATACAGATACGCAGTATTTT
TRBV12-3/TRBV12-4	TRBJ2-1	few	-	CASSLGYRGLYNEQFF	TGTGCCAGCAGTTTAGGGTACAGGGGACTCTACAATGAGCAGTTCTTC
TRBV7-2	TRBJ2-7	few	TRBD1	CASSISQGALEQYF	TGTGCCAGCAGCATAAGTCAGGGGGCGCTTGAGCAGTACTTC
TRBV7-2	TRBJ2-7	many	TRBD1	CASSPRGTDSYEQYF	TGTGCCAGCAGCCCGAGGGGGACAGACTCCTACGAGCAGTACTTC
TRBV4-1	TRBJ1-1	-	-	CASSQDRGGYMNTEAFF	TGCGCCAGCAGCCAAGATAGGGGGGGCTACATGAACACTGAAGCTTTCTTT
TRBV9	TRBJ2-3	-	-	CASSENGDTDTQYF	TGTGCCAGCAGCGAAAACGGGGACACAGATACGCAGTATTTT
TRBV6-2/TRBV6-3	TRBJ2-7	-	-	CASSFSTYEQYF	TGTGCCAGCAGTTTCAGTACCTACGAGCAGTACTTC
TRBV29-1	TRBJ2-3	-	-	CSVAGGLGDTQYF	TGCAGCGTTGCTGGGGGCTTGGGGGATACGCAGTATTTT
TRBV29-1	TRBJ2-3	-	TRBD1	CSADLTGADTQYF	TGCAGCGCCGATTTGACAGGGGCAGATACGCAGTATTTT